This T cell receptor (beta chain) is drawn from a study of OX40 agonist ivuxolimab in advanced cancers. Study-wide background: Age averaged 60 years (range roughly 23 to 79), and 80% to 90% were male. Of the participants, under 50% had some prior anti-PD-1, anti-PD-L1 or anti-CTLA-4 therapy, which was allowed.

CDR1 is MNHNY, CDR2 SVGAGI, per germline (reference sequence). Trimming at V came to 6 bases and at J to 5 bases, leaving 9 bases not matched to a gene. The CDR3 runs 14 residues. Sequencing used immunoSEQ multiplex PCR; TCRdb keeps in-frame clones, though not all of them. The sample shows about 73,000 clones, more than 80% of them seen only once. The V and J genes are TRBV6-6 and TRBJ2-5, with 7 bases matching TRBD1. Sequenced material: CD4+ or CD8+ T cells sorted from blood, taken in a trial of the OX40 agonist ivuxolimab. This receptor was taken from an adult with an advanced solid tumor such as melanoma, head and neck, liver or kidney cancer. CDR3 nucleotide sequence: TGTGCCAGCAGACCGGGACAGATTGCGGAGACCCAGTACTTC. Encoded protein: CASRPGQIAETQYF.